This is a list of T cell receptor beta chains from one sample in a study of T cells in Graves' hyperthyroidism and ophthalmopathy. TCRdb fed the multiplex PCR reads into MiXCR, producing one record per CDR3 protein. This sample has about 610,000 distinct CDR3 sequences, with about 15% found just once. Sequenced sample: blood. The source of these receptors is a woman between 40 and 50 years old with Graves' ophthalmopathy. Both conserved end residues are trimmed from each CDR3. The D gene is left open where the match is weak.

D gene | J gene | V gene | CDR3 protein
NA | TRBJ1-2 | TRBV9 | ASSGSAGSVDGYT
NA | TRBJ2-7 | TRBV28 | ASSSSVGEQY
NA | TRBJ2-7 | TRBV13 | ASSLGREQY
NA | TRBJ1-2 | TRBV19 | ASNLGQASYGYT
NA | TRBJ2-7 | TRBV5-1 | ASSFRGLGEQY
TRBD1 | TRBJ2-4 | TRBV19 | ASRSFRQGESSQNIQY
NA | TRBJ1-1 | TRBV6-2/TRBV6-3 | ASRLALMNTEAF
TRBD2 | TRBJ2-7 | TRBV20-1 | SARGTGGSSYEQY
NA | TRBJ1-1 | TRBV12-3/TRBV12-4 | TSSLVHLNTEAF
NA | TRBJ1-5 | TRBV12-3/TRBV12-4 | ASSLYAWNNGRQPQH
NA | TRBJ2-3 | TRBV19 | ASTIGGSTDTQY
NA | TRBJ1-1 | TRBV12-3/TRBV12-4 | ASSLPIPSTEAF
NA | TRBJ1-1 | TRBV6-1 | ASSETVSTEAF
TRBD2 | TRBJ2-7 | TRBV28 | ASSETSGVYEQY